These 24 T cell receptor beta chains originate from one sample sequenced in a study of T cell responses to AZD1222 COVID-19 vaccine. Produced via immunoSEQ multiplex PCR; TCRdb's table is partial and in-frame only. The sample holds hundreds of thousands of clones, around 93% seen once. The sequencing here drew on peripheral blood, taken on day 0 of MenACWY control vaccination. The receptors come from an adult in good health.

The CDR3 region is CASSLGTGPNYGYTF. The CDR3 DNA is TGTGCCAGCAGTTTAGGGACAGGGCCTAACTATGGCTACACCTTC. The rearrangement uses TRBV2 and TRBJ1-2, with 9 positions matching TRBD1. The CDR3 runs to 15 residues. Germline V CDR1 and CDR2: SNHLY, FYNNEI. V gave up 5 bases and J gave up 0 bases; unmatched junction bases: 4.

The chain is built from TRBV21-1 and TRBJ1-2; the listed D gene, TRBD1, was not tested against the DNA. TRBV21-1 counts as a pseudogene. The CDR3 is 19 amino acids. CDR3 nucleotide sequence: TGTGCCAGCAGCAAAGCCGGAGAGGACAGGGATAAGAAGAACTATGGCTACACCTTC. Protein sequence: CASSKAGEDRDKKNYGYTF.

This clone has only a few counts. The chain uses TRBV30 and TRBJ1-2; D not certain. CDR3 length equals 13 residues. Per germline, CDR1 GTSNPN and CDR2 SVGIG (reference sequence). V shed 4 bases and J shed 8 bases, with 17 bases lying between them. The CDR3 sequence: CAWNGHPTSGYTF. As DNA, the CDR3 is TGTGCCTGGAATGGGCACCCTACCAGCGGCTACACCTTC.

The rearrangement links TRBV6-1 to TRBJ2-7; no reliable D call. V was trimmed by 1 base and J by 3 bases, leaving 19 bases between them. Germline CDR1 reads MNHNS; CDR2 reads SASEGT. The CDR3 extends over 17 amino acids. CDR3 sequence: CASSEVRDRPWGYEQYF. The CDR3 DNA follows: TGTGCCAGCAGTGAAGTCCGCGACCGGCCTTGGGGCTACGAGCAGTACTTC.

This chain connects TRBV7-9 to TRBJ2-3; D is unresolved. V lost 1 base, J lost 0 bases, and 11 bases lay in between. Germline V gives CDR1 SEHNR, CDR2 FQNEAQ (reference sequence). The CDR3 contains 16 residues. The CDR3 reads CASSLDWLTSTDTQYF. The CDR3 nucleotides are TGTGCCAGCAGCTTAGATTGGCTTACTAGCACAGATACGCAGTATTTT.

In DNA, the CDR3 is TGCGCCAGCAGTCAAATACAAGCCTACGAGCAGTACTTC. Translated, it gives CASSQIQAYEQYF. V and J are TRBV23-1 and TRBJ2-7; D remains ambiguous. TRBV23-1 is designated an ORF whose function remains uncertain. Trimming removed 2 bases from V and 2 bases from J, with 7 bases in between. The CDR3 has 13 amino acids.

This chain uses TRBV24-1 with TRBJ1-1; 7 bases agree with TRBD1. The V and J ends lost 3 bases and 5 bases, in that order; junction bases with no gene match: 8. Germline loops: CDR1 KGHDR, CDR2 SFDVKD. This CDR3 has 15 residues. In nucleotides, the CDR3 is TGTGCCACCAGTGATGCTACAGGGGTGGGGACTGAAGCTTTCTTT. Its translation: CATSDATGVGTEAFF.

The rearrangement links TRBV29-1 to TRBJ2-2; D unresolved. Trimming pared 6 bases from V and 0 bases from J, leaving 5 bases between. Germline CDR1 SQVTM, CDR2 ANQGSEA. This CDR3 comprises 12 residues. The CDR3 sequence: CSVGPNTGELFF. The CDR3 DNA is TGCAGCGTGGGTCCGAACACCGGGGAGCTGTTTTTT.

The chain has TRBV7-2 and TRBJ2-3; TRBD2 matches 10 bases. The V segment lost 3 bases and the J segment 1 base; nucleotides outside the gene matches: 4. This CDR3 is built from 16 residues. Germline CDR1 reads SGHTA; CDR2 reads FQGNSA. Here the CDR3 reads CASSFDTSGGTDTQYF. DNA of the CDR3: TGTGCCAGCAGCTTTGATACTAGCGGGGGCACAGATACGCAGTATTTT.

The rearrangement uses TRBV6-5 and TRBJ1-3, with 12 bases that match TRBD1. From germline, CDR1 is MNHEY and CDR2 SVGAGI. The V segment lost 5 bases and the J segment 7 bases; nucleotides outside the gene matches: 3. This CDR3 region has 14 residues. The CDR3 DNA follows: TGTGCCAGCAGTCCGGGACAGGGGGCCAACACCATATATTTT. It yields the protein CASSPGQGANTIYF.

V gene TRBV9 combines with J gene TRBJ2-3; unclear D gene. Per the germline V gene, CDR1 is SGDLS and CDR2 is YYNGEE. The CDR3 runs 17 residues. V was shortened by 3 bases and J by 0 bases, with 17 bases between the two germline ends. The CDR3 spells CASSASVGTLSTDTQYF. CDR3 DNA sequence: TGTGCCAGCAGCGCCTCGGTAGGCACTCTTAGCACAGATACGCAGTATTTT.

The genes are TRBV7-7 and TRBJ1-6, with D possibly being TRBD1 (6 bases). Germline lookup yields CDR1 SSHAT and CDR2 FNYEAQ (reference sequence). V was cut by 3 bases and J by 5 bases, with 8 bases left in between. The CDR3 has 14 residues. CDR3 coding DNA: TGTGCCAGCAGCTTGGGACAAGATAATTCACCCCTCCACTTT. It codes for CASSLGQDNSPLHF.

This clone was observed a handful of times. The CDR3 here is CASSSGRSRVNYEQYF. The CDR3 region has the DNA TGTGCCAGCAGCTCTGGTCGGTCCAGGGTTAATTACGAGCAGTACTTC. This rearrangement joins TRBV5-8 to TRBJ2-7; D might be TRBD1 (5 bases). V was cut by 3 bases and J by 4 bases, with 20 bases left in between. Germline V lookup: CDR1 SGHTS, CDR2 YDEGEE. The CDR3 loop spans 16 amino acids.

The V gene is TRBV18, the J gene TRBJ1-4, with D possibly being TRBD1 (5 bases). Germline V gene lookup returns CDR1 KGHSH and CDR2 LQKENI. Trimming removed 1 base from V and 5 bases from J, with 11 bases in between. CDR3 size: 15 residues. CDR3 DNA sequence: TGTGCCAGCTCACCACGGGAAACAGGCAATGAAAAACTGTTTTTT. It specifies CASSPRETGNEKLFF.

The V call is TRBV7-2, the J call TRBJ2-5; TRBD2 is a possible D gene (7 bases). This CDR3 has 14 residues. CDR1 SGHTA and CDR2 FQGNSA come from the germline V gene. Trimming took off 6 bases at V and 2 bases at J, with 13 bases between the two ends. CDR3 DNA sequence: TGTGCCAGCAGTCCCGAGGGGGGGCAAGAGACCCAGTACTTC. Its protein product is CASSPEGGQETQYF. The whole variable domain, filled in from reference TRBV7-2 and TRBJ2-5, reads GAGVSQSPSNKVTEKGKDVELRCDPISGHTALYWYRQSLGQGLEFLIYFQGNSAPDKSGLPSDRFSAERTGGSVSTLTIQRTQQEDSAVYLCASSPEGGQETQYFGPGTRLLVL.

The rearrangement uses TRBV7-9 and TRBJ2-3; D ambiguous. This CDR3 is 13 amino acids long. Germline assignment: CDR1 SEHNR and CDR2 FQNEAQ (reference sequence). Trimming took 7 bases from V and 5 from J, leaving 13 bases between them. This CDR3 reads CASTTTPLDTQYF. CDR3 bases: TGTGCCAGCACCACCACCCCCCTAGATACGCAGTATTTT.

The chain links TRBV5-3 to TRBJ1-5, with TRBD1 matching over 8 bases. TRBV5-3 is an ORF, and what it does is uncertain. The CDR3 loop spans 18 amino acids. V was pared by 3 bases and J by 0 bases, with 11 bases of the junction left unmatched. CDR3: CARSWDDRGLNSNQPQHF. Here the CDR3 DNA reads TGTGCCAGAAGCTGGGATGACAGGGGCCTTAATAGCAATCAGCCCCAGCATTTT.

The J gene is TRBJ1-5, the V gene TRBV6-2 or TRBV6-3, with TRBD1 matching 9 bases. Germline loops: CDR1 MNHEY, CDR2 SVGEGT. This CDR3 comprises 13 residues. V lost 5 bases to trimming and J lost 7 bases; unmatched junction nucleotides: 3. The CDR3: CASSDRGFQPQHF. CDR3 sequence (DNA): TGTGCCAGCAGTGACAGGGGGTTCCAGCCCCAGCATTTT.

The chain couples TRBV5-1 to TRBJ1-1, with D unclear. Germline V gene sequence: CDR1 SGHRS, CDR2 YFSETQ. The CDR3 is 13 amino acids. Trimming left V 2 bases short and J 1 base short, with 6 bases between. CDR3 sequence reads: CASSFRANTEAFF. As DNA, the CDR3 is TGCGCCAGCAGCTTTCGGGCGAACACTGAAGCTTTCTTT.

The chain recombines TRBV18 with TRBJ1-5; D may be TRBD1 (6 bases). This CDR3 spans 15 amino acids. The V gene's germline CDR1 is KGHSH and CDR2 LQKENI. The germline V and J ends were trimmed by 0 bases and 5 bases, with 11 bases remaining between them. The CDR3 DNA follows: TGTGCCAGCTCACCACCGGGGGGCCGGGATCAGCCCCAGCATTTT. This sequence encodes CASSPPGGRDQPQHF.

The chain has TRBV6-5 and TRBJ2-7; D is possibly TRBD2 (5 bases). Germline V gives CDR1 MNHEY, CDR2 SVGAGI. The CDR3 is 13 residues long. The V end was cut by 5 bases, the J end by 3 bases, with 11 bases between. The CDR3 region is CASSRTGIYEQYF. In nucleotides, the CDR3 is TGTGCCAGCAGTCGGACGGGAATCTACGAGCAGTACTTC.

The chain joins TRBV6-1 to TRBJ1-6, with D uncertain. The CDR3 has 15 residues. The germline V gene has CDR1 MNHNS and CDR2 SASEGT. V was clipped by 0 bases and J by 7 bases, with 10 bases between them. In DNA form, the CDR3 reads TGTGCCAGCAGTGAAGCGTTGGGTGGCAATTCACCCCTCCACTTT. Encoded protein: CASSEALGGNSPLHF.

This chain joins TRBV4-2 and TRBJ1-3, with 7 positions matching TRBD1. Germline V gene data show CDR1 as LGHNA and CDR2 as YNFKEQ. This CDR3 region has 17 residues. J gave up 0 bases and V 1 base, and 6 bases lay outside the gene matches. The chain's CDR3 is CASSQAGTETSGNTIYF. CDR3 nucleotide sequence: TGTGCCAGCAGCCAAGCAGGGACAGAGACCTCTGGAAACACCATATATTTT.

CDR3 DNA sequence: TGTGCCAGCAGCGGCCGCAGCGGACGCACAGATACGCAGTATTTT. Translating it yields CASSGRSGRTDTQYF. The chain links TRBV5-4 to TRBJ2-3, with D perhaps TRBD2 (5 bases). In germline, CDR1 is SGHNT, CDR2 YYREEE (reference sequence). Trimming removed 4 bases at V and 1 base at J, with 13 bases between. The CDR3 consists of 15 residues.